The TCR beta chain under discussion was sequenced for a study of blood T cell repertoires in COVID-19. On the study more broadly: PBMCs, B-cell-depleted T cells, or T cells provided the cDNA or gDNA that made up the material.

Original handling: Amplifying reference gene primers gave estimates of nucleated cell counts. Some clones are missing from TCRdb's copy, which holds only in-frame ones; the method was immunoSEQ multiplex PCR. V and J calls and clone size are copied from that table; D and trimming were computed from the DNA. The sample shows over 200,000 clones, nearly 90% of them seen only once. Between the trimmed V and J ends, which lost 4 bases and 4 bases, there was a span of 17 bases. The germline CDR1 and CDR2 sequences are MNHEY and SMNVEV (reference sequence). The CDR3 consists of 15 residues. Sequenced material: peripheral blood. The sequence derives from a young woman who had recovered from COVID-19. The chain employs TRBV27 and TRBJ2-7; TRBD2 is a possible D gene (6 bases). CDR3 in DNA: TGTGCCAGCAGTTACGGGACCGCCCGGGGGTACGAGCAGTACTTC. This encodes CASSYGTARGYEQYF.